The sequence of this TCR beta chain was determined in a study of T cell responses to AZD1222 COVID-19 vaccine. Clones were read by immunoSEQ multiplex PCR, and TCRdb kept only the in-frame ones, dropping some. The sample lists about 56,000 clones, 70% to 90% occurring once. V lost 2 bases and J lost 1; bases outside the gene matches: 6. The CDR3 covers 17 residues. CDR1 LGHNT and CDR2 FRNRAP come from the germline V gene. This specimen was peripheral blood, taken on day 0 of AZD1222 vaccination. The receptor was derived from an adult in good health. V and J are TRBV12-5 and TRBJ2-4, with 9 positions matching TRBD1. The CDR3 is CASGLPPDRGAKNIQYF. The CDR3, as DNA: TGTGCTAGTGGTTTGCCCCCCGACAGGGGGGCCAAAAACATTCAGTACTTC.